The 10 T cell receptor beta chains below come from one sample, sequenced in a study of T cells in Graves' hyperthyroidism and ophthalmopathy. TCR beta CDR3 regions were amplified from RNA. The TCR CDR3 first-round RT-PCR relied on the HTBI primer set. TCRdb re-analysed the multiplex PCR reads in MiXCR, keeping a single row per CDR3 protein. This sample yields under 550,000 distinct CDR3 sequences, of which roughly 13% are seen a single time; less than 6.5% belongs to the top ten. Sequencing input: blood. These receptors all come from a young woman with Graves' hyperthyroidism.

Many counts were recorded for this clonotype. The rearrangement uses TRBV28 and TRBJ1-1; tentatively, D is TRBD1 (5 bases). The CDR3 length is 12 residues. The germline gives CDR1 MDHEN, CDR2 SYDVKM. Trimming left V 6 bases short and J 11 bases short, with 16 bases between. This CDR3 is CASSLAGRAAFF. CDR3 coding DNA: TGTGCCAGCAGCCTGGCGGGACGGGCGGCTTTCTTT.

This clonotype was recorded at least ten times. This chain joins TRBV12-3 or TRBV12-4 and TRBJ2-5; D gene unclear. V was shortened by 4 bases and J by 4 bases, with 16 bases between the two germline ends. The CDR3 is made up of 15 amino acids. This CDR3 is CASSSPFPTPETQYF. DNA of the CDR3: TGTGCCAGCAGTTCCCCGTTCCCCACCCCAGAGACCCAGTACTTC.

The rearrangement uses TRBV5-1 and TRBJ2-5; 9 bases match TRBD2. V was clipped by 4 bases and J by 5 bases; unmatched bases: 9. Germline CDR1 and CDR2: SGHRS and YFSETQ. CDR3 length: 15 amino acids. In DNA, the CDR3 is TGCGCCAGCAGCCCCCGGACTAGCGTGAGCGAGACCCAGTACTTC. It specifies CASSPRTSVSETQYF.

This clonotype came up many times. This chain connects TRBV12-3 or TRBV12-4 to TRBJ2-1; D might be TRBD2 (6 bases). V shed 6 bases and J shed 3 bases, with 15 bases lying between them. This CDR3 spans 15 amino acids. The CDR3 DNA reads TGTGCCAGCAGAGCCGGGACTGGTAACTACAATGAGCAGTTCTTC. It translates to CASRAGTGNYNEQFF.

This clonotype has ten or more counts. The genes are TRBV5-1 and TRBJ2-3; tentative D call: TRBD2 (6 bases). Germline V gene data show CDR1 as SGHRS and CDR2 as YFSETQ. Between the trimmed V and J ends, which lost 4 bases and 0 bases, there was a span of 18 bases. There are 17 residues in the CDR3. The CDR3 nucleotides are TGCGCCAGCAGCACCCCTCTTCCGCGGGGCAGCACAGATACGCAGTATTTT. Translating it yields CASSTPLPRGSTDTQYF.

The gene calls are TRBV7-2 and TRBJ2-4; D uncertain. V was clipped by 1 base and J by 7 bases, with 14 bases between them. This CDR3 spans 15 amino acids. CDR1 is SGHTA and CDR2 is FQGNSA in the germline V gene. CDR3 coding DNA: TGTGCCAGCAGCTTAGGGGTAGCCTTCACGAACATTCAGTACTTC. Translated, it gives CASSLGVAFTNIQYF.

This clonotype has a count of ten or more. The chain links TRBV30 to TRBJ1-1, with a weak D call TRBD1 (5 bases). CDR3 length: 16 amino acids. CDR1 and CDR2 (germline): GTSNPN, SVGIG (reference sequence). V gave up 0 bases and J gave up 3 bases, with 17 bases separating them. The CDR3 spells CAWSVLGASRDTEAFF. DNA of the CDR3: TGTGCCTGGAGTGTACTCGGGGCCTCAAGGGACACTGAAGCTTTCTTT.

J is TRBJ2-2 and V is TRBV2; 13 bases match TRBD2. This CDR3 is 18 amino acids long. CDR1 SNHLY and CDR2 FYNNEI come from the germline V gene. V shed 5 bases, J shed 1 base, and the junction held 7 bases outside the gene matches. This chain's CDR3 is CASSSAGLAGRNTGELFF. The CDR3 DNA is TGTGCCAGCAGTTCCGCGGGACTAGCGGGAAGGAACACCGGGGAGCTGTTTTTT.

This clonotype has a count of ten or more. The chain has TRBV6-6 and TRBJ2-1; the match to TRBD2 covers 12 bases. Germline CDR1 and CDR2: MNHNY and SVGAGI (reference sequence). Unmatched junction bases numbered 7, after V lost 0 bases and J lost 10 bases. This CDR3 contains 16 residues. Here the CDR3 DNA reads TGTGCCAGCAGTTACTCGACTAGCGGGAGCCCATGGGAGCAGTTCTTC. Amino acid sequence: CASSYSTSGSPWEQFF.

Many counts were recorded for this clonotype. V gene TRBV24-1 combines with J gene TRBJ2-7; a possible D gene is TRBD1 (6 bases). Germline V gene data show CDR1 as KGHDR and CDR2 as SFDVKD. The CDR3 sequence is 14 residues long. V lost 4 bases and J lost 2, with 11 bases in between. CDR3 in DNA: TGTGCCACCAGTGACACAGGGAGTACCTACGAGCAGTACTTC. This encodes CATSDTGSTYEQYF.